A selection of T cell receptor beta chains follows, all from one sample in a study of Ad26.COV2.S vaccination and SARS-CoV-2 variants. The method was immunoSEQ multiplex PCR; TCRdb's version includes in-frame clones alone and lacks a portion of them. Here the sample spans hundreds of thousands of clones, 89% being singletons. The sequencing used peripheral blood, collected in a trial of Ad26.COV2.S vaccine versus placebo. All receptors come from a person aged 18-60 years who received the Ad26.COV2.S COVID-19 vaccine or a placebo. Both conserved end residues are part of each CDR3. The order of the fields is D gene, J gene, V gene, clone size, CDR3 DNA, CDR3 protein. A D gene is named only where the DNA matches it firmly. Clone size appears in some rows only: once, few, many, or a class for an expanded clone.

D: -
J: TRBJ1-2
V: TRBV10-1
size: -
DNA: TGCGCCAGCAGTGAGTCAGGAAGCTGGGGCTACACCTTC
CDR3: CASSESGSWGYTF

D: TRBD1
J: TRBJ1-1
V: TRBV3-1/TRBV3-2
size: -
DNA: TGTGCCAGCAGCCAGACAGGGGGCTTGAACACTGAAGCTTTCTTT
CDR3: CASSQTGGLNTEAFF

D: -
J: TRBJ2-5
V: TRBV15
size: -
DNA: TGTGCCACCAGCAGATCGGACGGGTACCAAGAGACCCAGTACTTC
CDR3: CATSRSDGYQETQYF

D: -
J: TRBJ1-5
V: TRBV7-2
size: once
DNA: TGTGCCAGCAGCTTAGGGGCCTATAGCAATCAGCCCCAGCATTTT
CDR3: CASSLGAYSNQPQHF

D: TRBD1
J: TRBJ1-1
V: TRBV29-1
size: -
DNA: TGCAGCGTTTCCGGGACAGCGAACACTGAAGCTTTCTTT
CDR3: CSVSGTANTEAFF

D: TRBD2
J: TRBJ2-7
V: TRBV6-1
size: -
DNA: TGTGCCAGCAGTGAAGCAGGGACTAGGAACTACGAGCAGTACTTC
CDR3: CASSEAGTRNYEQYF

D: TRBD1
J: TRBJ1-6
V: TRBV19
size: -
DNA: TGTGCCAGTAGTATCCTCTTCACAGGGGAGGTTAATTCACCCCTCCACTTT
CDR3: CASSILFTGEVNSPLHF

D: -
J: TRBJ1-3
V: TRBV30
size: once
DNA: TGTGCCTGGACAGGGTACTCTGGAAACACCATATATTTT
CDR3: CAWTGYSGNTIYF

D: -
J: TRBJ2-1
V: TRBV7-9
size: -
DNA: TGTGCCAGCAGCCCTCGGGGAAGCGCCGACTACAATGAGCAGTTCTTC
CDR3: CASSPRGSADYNEQFF

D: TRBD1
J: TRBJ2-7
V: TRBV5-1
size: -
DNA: TGCGCCAGCAGCGAGGGACAGGGGGGCGAGCAGTACTTC
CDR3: CASSEGQGGEQYF

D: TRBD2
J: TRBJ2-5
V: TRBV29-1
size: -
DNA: TGCAGCGTTGGACTAGCGGGAGGGTTGGAGACCCAGTACTTC
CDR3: CSVGLAGGLETQYF

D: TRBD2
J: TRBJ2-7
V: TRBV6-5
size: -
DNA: TGTGCCAGCAGTTACATGGGGGGGAGCTCCTACGAGCAGTACTTC
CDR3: CASSYMGGSSYEQYF

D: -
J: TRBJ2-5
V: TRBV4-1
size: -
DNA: TGCGCCAGCAGCCAAGGGCGCAATTACCGAGGGGTAGGGGAGACCCAGTACTTC
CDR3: CASSQGRNYRGVGETQYF

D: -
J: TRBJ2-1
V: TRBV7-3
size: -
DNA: TGTGCCAGCAGCTCCCGCCGGAGCTCCTACAATGAGCAGTTCTTC
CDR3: CASSSRRSSYNEQFF

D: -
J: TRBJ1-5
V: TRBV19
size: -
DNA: TGTGCCAGTAGTATAGATCCGCCCCGGACCGTAGATCAGCCCCAGCATTTT
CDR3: CASSIDPPRTVDQPQHF

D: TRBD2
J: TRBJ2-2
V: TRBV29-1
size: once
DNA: TGCAGCGTTGAACCTAGCGGGAGCGCCGGGGAGCTGTTTTTT
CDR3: CSVEPSGSAGELFF

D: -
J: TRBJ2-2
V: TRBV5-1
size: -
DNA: TGCGCCAGCAGTACGGGCCCCACCGGGGAGCTGTTTTTT
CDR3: CASSTGPTGELFF

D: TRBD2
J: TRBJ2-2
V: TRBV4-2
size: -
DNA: TGTGCCAGCAGCCAAGAAAAGACTAGCGGGATAGCCGGGGAGCTGTTTTTT
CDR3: CASSQEKTSGIAGELFF

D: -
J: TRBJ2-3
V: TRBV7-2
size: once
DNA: TGTGCCAGCAGCTTAGTGGGGTTGGCAGATACGCAGTATTTT
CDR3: CASSLVGLADTQYF

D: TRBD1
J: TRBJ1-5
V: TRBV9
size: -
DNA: TGTGCCAGCAGCGAGGGACAGCTAAGAAAGAGCAATCAGCCCCAGCATTTT
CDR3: CASSEGQLRKSNQPQHF

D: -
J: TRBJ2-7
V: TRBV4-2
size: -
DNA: TGTGCCAGCAGCCAAGATTCGGGATTATTACGGGAGCAGTACTTC
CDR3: CASSQDSGLLREQYF

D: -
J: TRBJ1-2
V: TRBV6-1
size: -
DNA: TGTGCCAGCAGTGAAGCACCCCCGAACTATGGCTACACCTTC
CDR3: CASSEAPPNYGYTF

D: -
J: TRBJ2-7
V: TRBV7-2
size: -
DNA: TGTGCCAGCAGGGGCGGGCACGAGCAGTACTTC
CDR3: CASRGGHEQYF

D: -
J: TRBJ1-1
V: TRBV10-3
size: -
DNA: TGTGCCATCAGTGAGTGGGGCAGGGCCACTGACACTGAAGCTTTCTTT
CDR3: CAISEWGRATDTEAFF

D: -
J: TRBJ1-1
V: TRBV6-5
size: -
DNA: TGTGCCAGCAGCCCAGGGATCACTGAAGCTTTCTTT
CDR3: CASSPGITEAFF

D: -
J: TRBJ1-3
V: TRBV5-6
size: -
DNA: TGTGCCAGCAGCCCGGACGTAGCTGGAAACACCATATATTTT
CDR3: CASSPDVAGNTIYF

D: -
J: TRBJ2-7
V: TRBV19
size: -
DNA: TGTGCCAGTAGCTGGGGGGGGCCCTCCTACGAGCAGTACTTC
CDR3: CASSWGGPSYEQYF

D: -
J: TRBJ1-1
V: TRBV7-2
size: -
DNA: TGTGCCAGCAGCTTAGAGGCAGCCTACACTGAAGCTTTCTTT
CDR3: CASSLEAAYTEAFF

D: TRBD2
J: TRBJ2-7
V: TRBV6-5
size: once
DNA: TGTGCCAGCAGAAGGACTAGCGGGGGTTCCGAGCAGTACTTC
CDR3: CASRRTSGGSEQYF

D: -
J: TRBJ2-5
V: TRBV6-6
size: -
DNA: TGTGCCAGCAGTTACTCGCGCACAGCCCAAGAGACCCAGTACTTC
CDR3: CASSYSRTAQETQYF

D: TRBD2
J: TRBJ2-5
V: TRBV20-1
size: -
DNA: TGCAGTGCTAGTTCCAGCGGGAGAGAGACCCAGTACTTC
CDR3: CSASSSGRETQYF

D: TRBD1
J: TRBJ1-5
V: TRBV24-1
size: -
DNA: TGTGCCACGAGAACAGGGGTGGGGATTAATCAGCCCCAGCATTTT
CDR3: CATRTGVGINQPQHF

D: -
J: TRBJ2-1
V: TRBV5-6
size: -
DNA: TGTGCCAGCAGCTTGGGGGGGACCCCTGACGGGTTCTTC
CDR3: CASSLGGTPDGFF

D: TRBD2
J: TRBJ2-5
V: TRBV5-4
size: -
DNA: TGTGCCAGCAGCCAAGGGACTAGCGGGAGTGGAGAGACCCAGTACTTC
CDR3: CASSQGTSGSGETQYF

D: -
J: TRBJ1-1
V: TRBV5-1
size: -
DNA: TGCGCCAGCAGCGTCGGACAGTTGAACACTGAAGCTTTCTTT
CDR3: CASSVGQLNTEAFF

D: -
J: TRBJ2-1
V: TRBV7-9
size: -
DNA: TGTGCCAGCAGCTTATCGGGCCAATGGAGTGAGCAGTTCTTC
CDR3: CASSLSGQWSEQFF

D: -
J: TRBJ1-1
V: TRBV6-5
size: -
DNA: TGTGCCAGCAGTTCGACTTACACTGAAGCTTTCTTT
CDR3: CASSSTYTEAFF